This TCR beta chain was obtained from a study of blood T cell repertoires in COVID-19. Overall study context: Nucleic acid was either cDNA or gDNA, and it came from T cells, B-cell-depleted T cells, or PBMCs.

Method: immunoSEQ multiplex PCR; TCRdb's copy keeps in-frame clones and lacks some. Of some 54,000 clones listed, about four fifths are singletons. V shed 4 bases, J shed 4 bases, and the junction held 3 bases outside the gene matches. Germline V gives CDR1 SGHAT, CDR2 FQDESV (reference sequence). The length of the CDR3 is 14 residues. Material: peripheral blood. The chain carries TRBV11-1 and TRBJ2-2; 7 bases are a match to TRBD2. This receptor was obtained from a man between 65 and 85 years old with active COVID-19. The CDR3 is CASSSGGTTGELFF. The CDR3 nucleotides are TGTGCCAGCAGCTCGGGGGGTACCACCGGGGAGCTGTTTTTT.